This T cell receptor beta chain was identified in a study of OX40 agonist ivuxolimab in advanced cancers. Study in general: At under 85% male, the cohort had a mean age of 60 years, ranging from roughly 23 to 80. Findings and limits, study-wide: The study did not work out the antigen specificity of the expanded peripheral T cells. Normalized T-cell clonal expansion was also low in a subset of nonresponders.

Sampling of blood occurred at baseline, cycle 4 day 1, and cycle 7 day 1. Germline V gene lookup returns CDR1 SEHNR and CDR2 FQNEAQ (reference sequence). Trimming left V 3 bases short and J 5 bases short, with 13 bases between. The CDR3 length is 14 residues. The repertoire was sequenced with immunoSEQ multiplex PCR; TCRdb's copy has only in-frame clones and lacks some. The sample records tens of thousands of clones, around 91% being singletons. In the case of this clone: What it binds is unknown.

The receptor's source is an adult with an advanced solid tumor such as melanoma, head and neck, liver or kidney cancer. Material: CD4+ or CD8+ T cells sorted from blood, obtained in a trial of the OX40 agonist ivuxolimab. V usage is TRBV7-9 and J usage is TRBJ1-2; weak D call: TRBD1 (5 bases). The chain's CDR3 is CASSFEGPSYGYTF. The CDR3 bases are TGTGCCAGCAGCTTCGAGGGGCCCTCATATGGCTACACCTTC.